These T cell receptor beta chains were read from a single sample in a study of cytomegalovirus exposure and HLA in healthy donors. The assay was immunoSEQ multiplex PCR, and TCRdb's table has in-frame clones only and misses some. The profile shows about 110,000 clones, just over 15% of them singletons. Sample: PBMCs. The receptors were sampled from a woman aged 18 to 35 in good health and CMV-seronegative. Both conserved end residues are part of each CDR3. D genes are given only for firm matches. Clone size appears in some rows only: once, few, many, or a class for an expanded clone.

D	J	V	size	CDR3	DNA
TRBD2	TRBJ2-2	TRBV5-1	few	CASSKGLGQNTGELFF	TGCGCCAGCAGCAAGGGACTAGGTCAGAACACCGGGGAGCTGTTTTTT
TRBD1	TRBJ1-1	TRBV6-5	few	CASSHRGLNTEAFF	TGTGCCAGCAGCCACAGGGGGTTGAACACTGAAGCTTTCTTT
TRBD1	TRBJ1-4	TRBV15	-	CATSRDRGHEKLFF	TGTGCCACCAGCAGGGACAGGGGGCATGAAAAACTGTTTTTT
-	TRBJ2-7	TRBV5-4	few	CASSPDRRVVYEQYF	TGTGCCAGCAGCCCGGACAGGAGGGTCGTTTACGAGCAGTACTTC
-	TRBJ1-5	TRBV4-2	-	CASSQDLGRPQHF	TGTGCCAGCAGCCAAGATCTTGGGCGGCCCCAGCATTTT
TRBD1	TRBJ1-6	TRBV27	few	CATRLDRGSYNSPLHF	TGTGCCACCCGGTTGGACAGGGGATCCTATAATTCACCCCTCCACTTT
-	TRBJ1-2	TRBV4-2	few	CASSQEMWQGIAYGYTF	TGTGCCAGCAGCCAAGAAATGTGGCAGGGGATTGCCTATGGCTACACCTTC
TRBD1	TRBJ2-2	TRBV5-1	-	CASSLESGGRSGELFF	TGCGCCAGCAGCTTGGAGTCAGGGGGCAGGTCCGGGGAGCTGTTTTTT
-	TRBJ1-2	TRBV19	few	CASSIPTRMGGYTF	TGTGCCAGTAGTATTCCTACACGGATGGGCGGCTACACCTTC
-	TRBJ2-1	TRBV30	-	CAWSLGAHEQFF	TGTGCCTGGAGTCTAGGGGCCCATGAGCAGTTCTTC
TRBD2	TRBJ2-3	TRBV28	few	CASRLSGGNVDAQYF	TGTGCCAGCAGGCTTAGCGGGGGAAATGTCGATGCGCAGTATTTT
-	TRBJ1-5	TRBV7-9	few	CASSRGGQPQHF	TGTGCCAGCAGCCGGGGGGGGCAGCCCCAGCATTTT
TRBD1	TRBJ1-1	TRBV29-1	-	CSGETGVTEAFF	TGCAGCGGGGAGACAGGGGTCACTGAAGCTTTCTTT
-	TRBJ2-1	TRBV29-1	few	CSVKGAWNEQFF	TGCAGCGTTAAGGGAGCATGGAATGAGCAGTTCTTC
TRBD1	TRBJ1-2	TRBV5-1	few	CASSVLRGTEGYTF	TGCGCCAGCAGCGTTCTCAGGGGGACGGAAGGCTACACCTTC
TRBD2	TRBJ2-1	TRBV5-8	few	CASSLGTSGDNEQFF	TGTGCCAGCAGCTTGGGGACTAGCGGGGACAATGAGCAGTTCTTC
TRBD2	TRBJ2-4	TRBV19	few	CASSIVAAGGKNIQYF	TGTGCCAGTAGTATAGTGGCAGCGGGGGGCAAAAACATTCAGTACTTC
-	TRBJ2-7	TRBV7-6	-	CASSARQEEQYF	TGTGCCAGCAGCGCCAGACAGGAGGAGCAGTACTTC
TRBD1	TRBJ1-5	TRBV7-8	-	CASSPWTGQNQPQHF	TGTGCCAGCAGCCCCTGGACAGGGCAAAATCAGCCCCAGCATTTT
-	TRBJ1-4	TRBV9	-	CASHPGGTTNEKLFF	TGTGCCAGCCACCCCGGGGGGACAACTAATGAAAAACTGTTTTTT
TRBD1	TRBJ1-2	TRBV4-1	-	CASSQERGTGEGYTF	TGCGCCAGCAGCCAAGAGAGGGGGACAGGGGAAGGCTACACCTTC
TRBD1	TRBJ1-4	TRBV30	-	CAWTRDSNEKLFF	TGTGCCTGGACCAGGGACAGTAATGAAAAACTGTTTTTT
TRBD1	TRBJ2-7	TRBV6-6	few	CASSYSGTGITYEQYF	TGTGCCAGCAGTTACTCAGGGACAGGGATTACCTACGAGCAGTACTTC
-	TRBJ1-1	TRBV19	few	CASTDPGENTEAFF	TGTGCCAGCACTGACCCAGGGGAAAACACTGAAGCTTTCTTT
-	TRBJ1-1	TRBV25-1	few	CASTRLVFGNTEAFF	TGTGCCAGCACACGACTTGTTTTCGGGAACACTGAAGCTTTCTTT
-	TRBJ2-7	TRBV6-1	few	CASSVGRGAYEQYF	TGTGCCAGCAGTGTTGGACGCGGGGCCTACGAGCAGTACTTC
TRBD2	TRBJ2-7	TRBV6-5	few	CATGGSSEQYF	TGTGCCACGGGGGGGTCGTCCGAGCAGTACTTC
-	TRBJ2-7	TRBV29-1	-	CSVAGLGSEQYF	TGCAGCGTTGCCGGGCTGGGGAGCGAGCAGTACTTC
-	TRBJ1-4	TRBV7-6	few	CASSLNLVRPIFF	TGTGCCAGCAGCTTAAATTTAGTGAGGCCTATTTTTTTT
TRBD2	TRBJ2-3	TRBV5-1	few	CASRLGLAGDTDTQYF	TGCGCCAGCAGACTCGGACTAGCGGGAGACACAGATACGCAGTATTTT